This T cell receptor (beta chain) was retrieved from a study of cytomegalovirus exposure and HLA in healthy donors (dated by TCRdb to between 2016 and 2019). With regard to the full study: According to an earlier analysis of a few hundred of the donors, 150 million to 200 million T cells yielded some 110 million unique TCR beta sequences and 276 Gb of sequence data. Alongside the repertoire data, information on donor age, sex, ethnicity and CMV serostatus was compiled. Roughly 300 gigabases of sequencing data and roughly 81 million unique TCR sequences made up an early release that covered several hundred HLA-typed donors. A separate validation cohort of roughly 130 different subjects was used in addition to the 666-subject first cohort. To predict cytomegalovirus infection status, the study brought together high-throughput TCR immunosequencing, statistical association of individual TCRs with disease status, and machine learning. Class I and class II HLA loci were covered by the typing at four-digit resolution. Rather than drawing on any new phenotypic data, the later analysis identified candidate immune exposures from TCR beta sequences and the way those sequences occurred across donors. A later analysis re-examined previously published TCR beta repertoires from 610 or so donors and added high-resolution HLA genotyping to investigate patterns of TCR occurrence. On average, roughly 250,000 unique TCR beta nucleotide sequences were sequenced per donor among a few hundred genotyped donors of the cohort, with 15% to 20% of those sequences being non-productive. The T cell repertoires of around 730 subjects were profiled by immunosequencing and related to cytomegalovirus serostatus. Typing coverage differed by locus: A, B, C, DRB1 and DQB1 were typed in about 629-640 donors, DQA1 in 522, DPA1 in nearly 610, and DPB1 in 450 to 480. A later genetic analysis used genome-wide SNP genotypes for about 65% of the roughly 670 donors, treating that subset as a discovery cohort. An earlier analysis of fewer than 750 of the donors used high-throughput TCR beta sequencing to judge whether each TCR beta V gene segment behaved as functional or pseudogenic. The aim of the study was to test whether cataloging public T cell receptors could identify signatures of past pathogen exposure. Every repertoire in the discovery cohort had been generated on one and the same sequencing platform. A few DR-DQ haplotypes were handled as single units for association and clustering because linkage in the cohort was strong. The genetic ancestry cluster associated with self-reported Caucasian donors included 81% of the roughly 380 genotyped donors.

Library preparation was by the immunoSEQ multiplex PCR assay. A mixture of 60 forward primers for TCR Vbeta segments and 13 reverse primers for TCR Jbeta segments was used in the multiplex PCR. The CDR3 region of rearranged TCR beta genes was amplified from genomic DNA with a multiplex PCR assay. The Illumina HiSeq System was used to sequence the amplified TCR beta libraries as 87-base-pair reads. For the original study's pipeline: A later analysis tallied around 87 million unique TCR beta chains across the 600 to 700 repertoires, and about 12 million of those chains were shared by two or more donors. Raw reads were error-corrected and collapsed into unique sequences with a nearest-neighbor algorithm that merged closely related sequences to remove PCR and sequencing errors. CDR3 sequences were aligned to IMGT reference sequences to assign V, D and J gene segments. Each retained sequence needed at least a six-nucleotide match to both a V gene segment and a J gene segment. Rearrangements were called productive when the CDR3 lacked stop codons and stayed in frame with V and J; all others were non-productive. CDR3 was defined by IMGT convention, running from the second conserved V-encoded cysteine to the conserved J-encoded phenylalanine. The earlier analysis of a few hundred of the donors excluded any sequence lacking an unambiguous match to a single V gene segment. An earlier analysis of several hundred of the donors classified V segments as functional when productive rearrangements were above 56.7% and as segregating when the standard deviation between donors was above 5%. A statistical classification framework was developed to diagnose cytomegalovirus status using the catalog of TCR beta chain sequences. A later analysis assigned V and J genes by comparing TCR nucleotide sequences with IMGT/GENE-DB human TR gene sequences. In a later analysis, CDR3 sequences and most-parsimonious VDJ recombination scenarios were assigned using the TCRdist pipeline. A later analysis defined each TCR beta chain by its CDR3 amino acid sequence plus V-gene family, and excluded reads lacking a unique V-gene family. As a way to deal with suspected cross-contamination and a sequencing artifact, a later analysis dropped nearly 600 nucleotide sequences that were highly shared and had low generation probability. In a later analysis, a clonal expansion index was calculated for each public chain from normalized within-repertoire ranks of inferred template counts. In a later analysis, generation probabilities were computed using a VDJ recombination model fitted to out-of-frame rearrangements, and the results were checked against IGoR. In a later analysis, TCR-TCR, TCR-HLA and TCR-CMV co-occurrence was scored with hypergeometric tests, and a repertoire-size bias correction was applied to TCR pairs. A later analysis estimated false discovery rates by permuting HLA or CMV assignments 20 times. In a later analysis, co-occurring TCRs were grouped using DBSCAN, and TCRdist sequence similarity was added for clustering within HLA-allele-positive subsets. Co-occurrence clustering excluded repertoires with fewer than 30,000 or more than 120,000 public chains, plus five with anomalous nucleotide sharing. The table was pulled from immuneACCESS by TCRdb, which kept in-frame rearrangements only. Such tables lose some clones; where checked, under half of the loss comes from unresolved V genes, and the rest has no known cause. Clone size and V and J calls were adopted from that table, with D and trimming inferred from the DNA. For this sample there are roughly 150,000 clones; 80% to 85% appear just once. Of the sample, over 1.5% falls within the top ten clones.

The paper as a whole reports these results and caveats: A later analysis found that HLA-associated TCR beta chains were more clonally expanded and had lower generation probabilities than equally common non-associated chains. The only immune exposure information available for the cohort was CMV serostatus. The study listed 164 TCR beta chains as associated with cytomegalovirus. A later analysis found that most CMV-associated TCR beta chains appeared HLA-restricted, with HLA associations seemingly driven largely by CMV exposure. At a false discovery rate of 0.05, a later analysis linked around 15,000 TCR beta sequences to specific HLA alleles. Because some donors lacked HLA typing at each locus, the association tests relied only on the typed subset. Several of the top co-occurrence clusters appeared to be linked to parvovirus B19, influenza, CMV and Epstein-Barr virus, according to a later analysis. In a later analysis, the rate of TCR association differed among HLA loci, with DRB1 alleles having the most associated TCRs and HLA-C alleles having the fewest. In a later genetic analysis, a missense DCLRE1C variant was associated with V-gene and J-gene trimming of TCR beta chains, and the association was replicated in an independent cohort. Most TCR sequences were seen in very few donors, while some public TCRs were found in many individuals. A later genetic analysis reported fewer N-insertions in productive TCRs among donors in an Asian-associated ancestry cluster than the roughly 650-donor mean. Linkage disequilibrium might explain the correlated functional status among segregating V segments, but an unknown experimental factor could not be ruled out. Because counts were too low, seventeen rarely observed V segments, including chromosome 9 orphons, were excluded from the earlier analysis of some 590 of the donors. When HLA alleles, especially DR and DQ, strongly co-occurred, TCR associations were difficult to assign to individual alleles. Because the 87-base-pair reads could not distinguish some IMGT-functional V segments, including TRBV6-2 and TRBV6-3, those segments were excluded. The classifier was reported to diagnose cytomegalovirus status with high specificity and sensitivity in both the original and validation cohorts. A further reported finding was that TCR beta sequences accurately predicted the HLA-A and HLA-B alleles for most subjects in the first cohort. A group of highly shared sequence variants was considered likely to be a technical artifact of the sequencing pipeline. Broadly in line with IMGT annotations, most TCR beta V segments showed up in productive rearrangements about 90% or about 30% of the time in an earlier analysis of 450 to 600 of the donors. In vitro tests confirmed that a few of the cytomegalovirus-associated TCR beta chains recognize cytomegalovirus antigens. The authors suggested that the approach could potentially be generalized to other disease states and immunological phenotypes. The presence/absence analyses assumed that sequencing depth was roughly uniform across donors, and that assumption may not be true. Only TCR beta chains were sequenced in this cohort, and the absence of alpha or paired-chain data limited detectable features.

In total, roughly 670 healthy bone marrow donors made up the cohort. At the time of sampling, all cohort members were nominally healthy, though unrecorded immune exposures were likely present. The donor tested CMV seronegative and was one of the 352 seronegative cohort members. Every donor gave a peripheral blood sample, and the peripheral blood mononuclear cells from that sample were used for TCR beta sequencing. The Qiagen DNeasy Blood Extraction Kit was used to extract genomic DNA from the blood cell samples. V is clipped by 3 bases and J by 7 bases, and the sequence between their germline boundaries is 10 bases long. Its CDR3 holds 13 amino acids, cysteine through phenylalanine. Only the CDR3 portion is preserved as DNA: 39 bases, with reading frame beginning at the first base. The germline V gene provides CDR1 MNHNS and CDR2 SASEGT. As for this clone: The antigen this receptor binds is unknown. No quality values exist for individual bases; no much larger clone is one base distant.

The sequence is built from TRBV6-1 and TRBJ2-4; no D gene can be assigned with confidence. The material sequenced was PBMCs. The clonotype was recovered from a woman aged 18 to 35 in good health and CMV-seronegative. The CDR3 reads as follows: CASSDGPGNIQYF. The sequenced DNA is TGTGCCAGCAGTGACGGCCCCGGGAACATTCAGTACTTC.